A selection of T cell receptor beta chains follows, all from one sample in a study of blood T cells in healthy people across ages. TCRdb re-called the 5' RACE reads with MiXCR, one entry per CDR3 protein. Here the sample spans about 1,500,000 distinct CDR3 sequences, 28% being singletons. Material: blood. The source of these receptors is a woman aged 25 to 39 in good health. Each CDR3 is given with its conserved first and last residue. Fields, in order: clone size, V gene, CDR3 length, J gene, D gene, CDR3 protein, CDR3 DNA. A D gene is named only where the DNA matches it firmly. Rows may omit the clone size; those that give it use once, few, many or a size class.

>.|TRBV11-1|14|TRBJ1-2|TRBD1
CASSERTGLYGYTF
TGTGCCAGCAGCGAGAGGACAGGGCTATATGGCTACACCTTC
>.|TRBV19|16|TRBJ1-2|.
CATRDPSGRQSYGYTF
TGTGCCACCAGGGACCCTAGCGGGAGACAGAGCTATGGCTACACCTTC
>once|TRBV5-1|14|TRBJ2-5|.
CASNSAFREETQYF
TGCGCCAGCAACTCCGCCTTCAGGGAAGAGACCCAGTACTTC
>few|TRBV5-1|15|TRBJ2-1|.
CASSLGTDRNNEQFF
TGCGCCAGCAGCTTGGGGACAGACAGGAACAATGAGCAGTTCTTC
>few|TRBV18|16|TRBJ2-7|TRBD2
CASSPAQAGAAYEQYF
TGTGCCAGCTCCCCTGCCCAAGCGGGGGCAGCCTACGAGCAGTACTTC
>.|TRBV20-1|15|TRBJ1-2|.
CSARDLEQGFVGYTF
TGCAGTGCTAGAGATTTAGAACAGGGTTTTGTTGGCTACACCTTC
>.|TRBV12-3/TRBV12-4|15|TRBJ1-5|.
CASSLAPGPDQPQHF
TGTGCCAGCAGTTTAGCTCCAGGGCCCGATCAGCCCCAGCATTTT
>.|TRBV5-1|14|TRBJ2-1|TRBD2
CASSVGLERNEQFF
TGCGCCAGCAGCGTCGGACTAGAGCGGAATGAGCAGTTCTTT
>.|TRBV10-2|14|TRBJ2-1|.
CASSVAGADNEQFF
TGCGCCAGCAGTGTGGCGGGGGCCGACAATGAGCAGTTCTTC
>few|TRBV10-3|15|TRBJ2-1|TRBD1
CAIRPGTGARSEQFF
TGTGCCATCAGGCCTGGGACAGGGGCAAGGAGTGAGCAGTTCTTC
>.|TRBV12-3/TRBV12-4|11|TRBJ2-5|.
CAGSSTETQYF
TGTGCCGGCAGTTCCACAGAGACCCAGTACTTC
>many|TRBV6-1|19|TRBJ2-5|.
CASSEIVVGGPSGRETQYF
TGTGCCAGCAGTGAAATTGTAGTTGGCGGTCCCTCGGGACGAGAGACCCAGTACTTC
>many|TRBV18|17|TRBJ1-2|.
CASSRGTSNSYNYGYTF
TGTGCCAGCTCCCGAGGCACCTCAAACAGCTATAACTATGGCTACACCTTC
>few|TRBV5-1|16|TRBJ2-1|.
CASSTEGRPTYNEQFF
TGCGCCAGCAGCACTGAGGGGAGGCCGACCTACAATGAGCAGTTCTTC
>.|TRBV4-2|16|TRBJ2-3|TRBD1
CASSQRQGAGTDTQYF
TGTGCCAGCAGCCAAAGACAGGGGGCGGGCACAGATACGCAGTATTTT